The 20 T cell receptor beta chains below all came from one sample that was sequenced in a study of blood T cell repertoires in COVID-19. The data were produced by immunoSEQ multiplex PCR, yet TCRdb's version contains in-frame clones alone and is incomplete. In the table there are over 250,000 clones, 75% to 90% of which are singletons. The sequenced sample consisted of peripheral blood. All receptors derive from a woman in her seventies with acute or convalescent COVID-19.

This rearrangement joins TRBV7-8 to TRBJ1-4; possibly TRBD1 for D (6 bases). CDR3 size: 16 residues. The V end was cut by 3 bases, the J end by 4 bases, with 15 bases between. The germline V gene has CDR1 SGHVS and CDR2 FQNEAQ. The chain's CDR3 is CASSLERTVYNEKLFF. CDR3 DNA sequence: TGTGCCAGCAGCTTGGAAAGGACAGTTTATAATGAAAAACTGTTTTTT.

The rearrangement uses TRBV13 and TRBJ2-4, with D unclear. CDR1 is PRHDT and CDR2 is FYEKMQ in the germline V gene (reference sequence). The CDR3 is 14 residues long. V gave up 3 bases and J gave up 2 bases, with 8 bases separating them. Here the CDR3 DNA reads TGTGCCAGCAGCTTCTACGGTTCCAAAAACATTCAGTACTTC. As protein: CASSFYGSKNIQYF.

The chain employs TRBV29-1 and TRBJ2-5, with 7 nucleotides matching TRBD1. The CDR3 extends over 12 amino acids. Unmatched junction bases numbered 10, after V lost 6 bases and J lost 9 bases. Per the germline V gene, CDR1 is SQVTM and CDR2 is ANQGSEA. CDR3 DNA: TGCAGCGTAGGGGGCCAAAGCAGTGCCCAGTACTTC. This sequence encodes CSVGGQSSAQYF.

The CDR3, as DNA: TGTGCCAGCTCACCGCGGACAGGATCCGAGACCCAGTACTTC. Amino acid sequence: CASSPRTGSETQYF. This chain connects TRBV18 to TRBJ2-5; 7 nucleotides align to TRBD1. Losses at the gene ends were 3 bases for V and 5 bases for J; bases not matched to a gene: 6. CDR3 length equals 14 residues. The germline gives CDR1 KGHSH, CDR2 LQKENI.

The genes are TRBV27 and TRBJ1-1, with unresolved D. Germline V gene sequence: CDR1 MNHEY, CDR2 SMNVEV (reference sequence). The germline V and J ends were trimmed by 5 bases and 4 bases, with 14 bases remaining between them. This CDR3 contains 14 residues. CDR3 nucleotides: TGTGCCAGCAGTGGCCGGGGTCCCCCCACTGAAGCTTTCTTT. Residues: CASSGRGPPTEAFF.

CDR3 DNA: TGCGCCAGCAGTCTTGCTATGTTAGGACAGAGGTATCCTGAAGCTTTCTTT. It translates to CASSLAMLGQRYPEAFF. V is TRBV23-1 and J is TRBJ1-1; maybe TRBD1 (6 bases). TRBV23-1 falls under the ORF class, with uncertain function. CDR3 length equals 17 residues. The ends were cut back, 4 bases at V and 6 bases at J, with 24 bases in the middle.

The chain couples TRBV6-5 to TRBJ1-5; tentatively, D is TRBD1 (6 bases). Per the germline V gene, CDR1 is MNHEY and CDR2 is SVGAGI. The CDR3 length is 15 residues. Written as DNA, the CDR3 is TGTGCGGCAGGGAGGGTGGAAGGGGGGTATCAGCCCCAGCATTTT. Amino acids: CAAGRVEGGYQPQHF.

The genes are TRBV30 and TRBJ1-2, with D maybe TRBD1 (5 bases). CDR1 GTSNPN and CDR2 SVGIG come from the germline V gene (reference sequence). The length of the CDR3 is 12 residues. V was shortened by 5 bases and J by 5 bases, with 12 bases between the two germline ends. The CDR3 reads CAWHRNPYGYTF. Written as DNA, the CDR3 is TGTGCCTGGCACAGGAACCCGTATGGCTACACCTTC. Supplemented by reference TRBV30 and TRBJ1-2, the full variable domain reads SQTIHQWPATLVQPVGSPLSLECTVEGTSNPNLYWYRQAAGRGLQLLFYSVGIGQISSEVPQNLSASRPQDRQFILSSKKLLLSDSGFYLCAWHRNPYGYTFGSGTRLTVV.

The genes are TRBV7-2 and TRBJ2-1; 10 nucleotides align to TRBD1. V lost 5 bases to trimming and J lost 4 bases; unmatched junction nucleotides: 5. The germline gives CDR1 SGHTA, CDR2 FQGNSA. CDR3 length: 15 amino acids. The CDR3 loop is CASSLGQGGYNEQFF. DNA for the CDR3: TGTGCCAGCAGCCTAGGACAGGGGGGATACAATGAGCAGTTCTTC.

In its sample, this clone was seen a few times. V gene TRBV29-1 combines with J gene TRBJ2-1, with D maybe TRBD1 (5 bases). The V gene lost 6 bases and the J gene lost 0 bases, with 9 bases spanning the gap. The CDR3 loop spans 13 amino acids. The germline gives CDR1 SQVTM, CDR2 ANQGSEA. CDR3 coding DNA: TGCAGCGTGACAGCCAGCTCCTACAATGAGCAGTTCTTC. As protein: CSVTASSYNEQFF.

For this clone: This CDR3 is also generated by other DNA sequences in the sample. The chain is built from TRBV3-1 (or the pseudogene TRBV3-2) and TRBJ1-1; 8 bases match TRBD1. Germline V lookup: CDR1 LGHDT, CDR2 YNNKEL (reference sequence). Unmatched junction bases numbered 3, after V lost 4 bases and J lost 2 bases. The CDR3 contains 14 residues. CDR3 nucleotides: TGTGCCAGCAGCCTAACAGGGGGAAACACTGAAGCTTTCTTT. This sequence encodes CASSLTGGNTEAFF.

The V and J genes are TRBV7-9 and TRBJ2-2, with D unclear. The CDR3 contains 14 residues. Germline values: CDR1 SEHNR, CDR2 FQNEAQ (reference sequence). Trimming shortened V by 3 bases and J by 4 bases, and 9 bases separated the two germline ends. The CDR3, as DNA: TGTGCCAGCAGCTTCTCCTCTGTCACCGGGGAGCTGTTTTTT. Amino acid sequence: CASSFSSVTGELFF.

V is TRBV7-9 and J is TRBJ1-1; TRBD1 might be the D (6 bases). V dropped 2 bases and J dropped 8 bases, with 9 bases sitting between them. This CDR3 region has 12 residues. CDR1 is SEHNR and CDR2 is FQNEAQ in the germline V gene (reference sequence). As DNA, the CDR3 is TGTGCCAGCAGCTTAACAGGGCTAGAAGCTTTCTTT. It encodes CASSLTGLEAFF.

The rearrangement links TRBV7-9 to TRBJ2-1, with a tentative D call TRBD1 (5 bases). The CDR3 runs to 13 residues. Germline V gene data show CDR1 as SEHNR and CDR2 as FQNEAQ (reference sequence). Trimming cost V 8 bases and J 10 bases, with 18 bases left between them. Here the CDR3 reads CASGIGDPTEQFF. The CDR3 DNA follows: TGTGCCAGCGGAATAGGGGATCCGACCGAGCAGTTCTTC.

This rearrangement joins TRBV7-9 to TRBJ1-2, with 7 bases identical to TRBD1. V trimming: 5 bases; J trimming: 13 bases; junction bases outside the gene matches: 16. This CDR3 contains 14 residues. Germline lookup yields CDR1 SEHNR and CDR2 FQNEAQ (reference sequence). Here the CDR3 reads CASSVRDSVDLTTF. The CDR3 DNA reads TGTGCCAGCAGCGTCCGGGACAGCGTCGACCTAACCACCTTC.

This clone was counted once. CDR3 residues: CASSYQASSSPLHF. DNA of the CDR3: TGTGCCAGCAGTTACCAAGCATCTTCCTCACCCCTCCACTTT. The chain recombines TRBV6-6 with TRBJ1-6; D is unclear. Germline CDR1 MNHNY, CDR2 SVGAGI (reference sequence). The V gene lost 2 bases and the J gene lost 10 bases, with 12 bases spanning the gap. The CDR3 runs to 14 residues.

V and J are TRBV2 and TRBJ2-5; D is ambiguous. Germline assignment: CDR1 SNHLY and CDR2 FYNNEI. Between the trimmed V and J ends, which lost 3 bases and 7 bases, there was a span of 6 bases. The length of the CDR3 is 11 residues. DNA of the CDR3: TGTGCCAGCAGTGAGAAGAGGACCCAGTACTTC. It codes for CASSEKRTQYF.

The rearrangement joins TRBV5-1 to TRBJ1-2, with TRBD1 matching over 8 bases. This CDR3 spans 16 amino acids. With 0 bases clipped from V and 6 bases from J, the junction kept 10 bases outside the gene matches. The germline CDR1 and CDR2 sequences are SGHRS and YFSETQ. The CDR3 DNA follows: TGCGCCAGCAGCTTGGCCCCGGGACAGGTTTTTAATGGCTACACCTTC. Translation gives CASSLAPGQVFNGYTF.

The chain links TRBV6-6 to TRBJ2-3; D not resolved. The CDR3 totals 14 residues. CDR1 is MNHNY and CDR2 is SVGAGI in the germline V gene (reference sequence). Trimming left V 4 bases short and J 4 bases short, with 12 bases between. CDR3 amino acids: CASSFSASADTQYF. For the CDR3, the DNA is TGTGCCAGCAGTTTTTCGGCGAGCGCAGATACGCAGTATTTT.

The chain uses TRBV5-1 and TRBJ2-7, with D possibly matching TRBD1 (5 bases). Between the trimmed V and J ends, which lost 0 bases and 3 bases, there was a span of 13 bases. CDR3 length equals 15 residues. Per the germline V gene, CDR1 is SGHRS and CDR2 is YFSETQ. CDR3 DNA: TGCGCCAGCAGCTTGGTTTCAGGGCTTAGCTACGAGCAGTACTTC. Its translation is CASSLVSGLSYEQYF.